This TCR beta chain was identified in a study of tumor-infiltrating lymphocytes in primary liver carcinoma. Co-extraction of both nucleic acids (RNA and DNA) used roughly 20-34 mg of unsorted bulk tissue. Starting from 500 ng of total RNA, TCR beta cDNA was produced with a primer in the constant region. What produced the TCR beta libraries was three nested multiplex PCR rounds using slightly modified ARM-PCR. Use of TRBV1-TRBV30 forward primers with a C-beta reverse primer characterized the first two PCR rounds, which lasted ten to eleven cycles each. One entry per CDR3 protein, called by TCRdb with MiXCR from the multiplex PCR reads. The sample lists 100,000 to 150,000 distinct CDR3 sequences, around 64% seen once, with 8% to 9% in the top ten. The CDR3 length is 13 residues. Germline V gene lookup returns CDR1 GTSNPN and CDR2 SVGIG (reference sequence). The V gene lost 0 bases and the J gene lost 7 bases, with 10 bases spanning the gap.

Source material: liver tumor tissue from sampling region 3. Sample subset: tumor region T3, left-lateral pole. This receptor was taken from a woman aged 60 to 75 with primary liver carcinoma and hepatitis B virus infection. The rearrangement joins TRBV30 to TRBJ1-5; D is perhaps TRBD1 (5 bases). CDR3 DNA sequence: TGTGCCTGGAGTGTGGGACGGAAACAGCCCCAGCATTTT. Amino acid sequence: CAWSVGRKQPQHF.